This T cell receptor (beta chain) was recorded in a study of Ad26.COV2.S vaccination and SARS-CoV-2 variants. Study information: In the study, Ad26.COV2.S was injected intramuscularly once, or twice 56 days apart.

TCRdb's table, derived via immunoSEQ multiplex PCR, lists solely in-frame clones and lacks some. The data contain around 420,000 clones, 85% to 90% of them singletons. Trimming cost V 6 bases and J 1 base, with 18 bases left between them. CDR1 is MGHRA, CDR2 YSYEKL, per germline. CDR3 length equals 17 residues. Treatment given: roughly 19 received Ad26.COV2.S at low or high dose, single or two shots; several received placebo; per-sample allocation not given. Sampling was done on day 63 after the first vaccine or placebo injection. This sequence originates from a person aged 18-60 years who received the Ad26.COV2.S COVID-19 vaccine or a placebo. The sample in question was peripheral blood, obtained in a trial of Ad26.COV2.S vaccine versus placebo. The chain links TRBV4-1 to TRBJ2-2; the D gene is possibly TRBD2 (5 bases). The CDR3 loop reads CASSHLRTGLNTGELFF. CDR3 DNA sequence: TGCGCCAGCAGTCACCTGCGGACGGGATTGAACACCGGGGAGCTGTTTTTT.